Below are 6 T cell receptor beta chains sequenced from a single sample in a study of breast tumors, draining lymph nodes, adjacent tissues. TCRdb redid the calling of the multiplex PCR reads with MiXCR, one entry per CDR3 protein. The sample has about 35,000 distinct CDR3 sequences, 35% to 45% seen once; the top ten hold approximately 10%. Sequencing input: breast tumor tissue. The receptors originated from a female donor with breast cancer. Some clones in this sample may be carry-over from other donors' samples.

The genes are TRBV20-1 and TRBJ2-2; no clear D gene. Trimming removed 0 bases from V and 7 bases from J, with 15 bases in between. Germline-derived CDR1 and CDR2 are DFQATT and SNEGSKA (reference sequence). CDR3 length: 15 residues. CDR3 loop: CSARDRYGSNGELFF. The CDR3 nucleotides read TGCAGTGCTAGAGATCGGTATGGGTCAAACGGGGAGCTGTTTTTT.

This clonotype has ten or more counts. V gene TRBV2 combines with J gene TRBJ2-5; 7 bases match TRBD1. Per germline, CDR1 SNHLY and CDR2 FYNNEI. The CDR3 length is 15 residues. The trim removed 5 bases at V and 4 bases at J, leaving 10 bases unmatched. This CDR3 is CASSIDRVRGETQYF. The CDR3 coding sequence is TGTGCCAGCAGTATCGACAGGGTGAGAGGAGAGACCCAGTACTTC.

The sample holds many counts of this clonotype. J is TRBJ2-3 and V is TRBV5-4; perhaps TRBD2 as D (5 bases). CDR1 and CDR2 (germline): SGHNT, YYREEE (reference sequence). Trimming stripped 4 bases from V and 0 bases from J, with 12 bases between. There are 15 residues in the CDR3. The CDR3 DNA follows: TGTGCCAGCAGCCGTAGGACTCCTAGCACAGATACGCAGTATTTT. It specifies CASSRRTPSTDTQYF. Combining the CDR3 with reference TRBV5-4 and TRBJ2-3 gives the whole variable domain ETGVTQSPTHLIKTRGQQVTLRCSSQSGHNTVSWYQQALGQGPQFIFQYYREEENGRGNFPPRFSGLQFPNYSSELNVNALELDDSALYLCASSRRTPSTDTQYFGPGTRLTVL.

The J gene is TRBJ2-5, the V gene TRBV7-9; 8 positions agree with TRBD2. Unmatched junction bases numbered 10, after V lost 5 bases and J lost 2 bases. The length of the CDR3 is 16 residues. The germline gives CDR1 SEHNR, CDR2 FQNEAQ (reference sequence). CDR3 nucleotide sequence: TGTGCCAGCAGCCCCCTGATCGGGGGGGGGCAAGAGACCCAGTACTTC. As protein: CASSPLIGGGQETQYF.

Points on this clonotype: A read error may account for a junction end that differs from germline. The chain has TRBV27 and TRBJ2-7; possibly TRBD2 for D (5 bases). Germline lookup yields CDR1 MNHEY and CDR2 SMNVEV (reference sequence). The CDR3 totals 13 residues. This chain's CDR3 is CASGLKRDYEQYF. The CDR3 DNA sequence: TGTGCCAGCGGTTTAAAGAGGGACTACGAGCAGTACTTC.

A word on this clonotype: A single base separates this from a much larger clone, so it may be a read error. The chain employs TRBV10-3 and TRBJ2-2, with 14 bases that match TRBD2. With 10 bases clipped from V and 10 bases from J, the junction kept 11 bases outside the gene matches. Germline values: CDR1 ENHRY, CDR2 SYGVKD. The CDR3 consists of 15 residues. The CDR3 reads CATRGLAGGSEELFF. CDR3 DNA sequence: TGTGCCACCAGAGGACTAGCGGGAGGATCCGAGGAGCTGTTTTTT.